These T cell receptor beta chains were read from a single sample in a study of blood T cells in healthy people across ages. Each CDR3 protein is one row after TCRdb ran MiXCR on the 5' RACE reads. The sample gives more than 1 million distinct CDR3 sequences, around 43% of which show up once; about 19% is in the top ten. Sequencing was done on a sample of blood. These receptor sequences come from a woman aged 55-69 years in good health. Each CDR3 is given with its conserved first and last residue. The D gene is left open where the match is weak. Expanded clones get a size class; other rows say once, few or many, or leave the size out.

TRBJ2-3 TRBV6-1 TRBD2 . TGTGCCAGCAGTGAAGTTGAAACTAGCGAGGGCACAGATACGCAGTATTTT CASSEVETSEGTDTQYF
TRBJ2-6 TRBV19 . . TGTGCCAGTAGTATAGCACAAATCTCTGGGGCCAACGTCCTGACTTTC CASSIAQISGANVLTF
TRBJ2-1 TRBV20-1 TRBD2 . TGCAGTGCTAGGGTTAGCGGGGGGCCCCACAATGAGCAGTTCTTC CSARVSGGPHNEQFF
TRBJ1-1 TRBV10-3 . once TGTGCCATCAGTGAGGCTTTCGGCGCTGAAGCTTTCTTT CAISEAFGAEAFF
TRBJ2-1 TRBV27 . . TGTGCCAGCAGCCCTCCTTTCCGGGCCTACAATGAGCAGTTCTTC CASSPPFRAYNEQFF
TRBJ2-7 TRBV4-2 . . TGTGCCGGCAGCCAAGATTGGGCTAGCCCCTACGAGCAGTACTTC CAGSQDWASPYEQYF
TRBJ2-7 TRBV14 . few TGTGCCAGGGTGAGGGGACCCTACGAGCAGTACTTC CARVRGPYEQYF
TRBJ2-1 TRBV20-1 TRBD2 few TGCAGTGCTAGAGAGAGGACTAGCGGGGGCAATGAGCAGTTCTTC CSARERTSGGNEQFF
TRBJ1-1 TRBV6-2/TRBV6-3 . few TGTGCCAGCACCACGATAAGGCTTCTCCAGAGAACTGAAGCTTTCTTT CASTTIRLLQRTEAFF
TRBJ2-1 TRBV3-1 . few TGTGCCAGCAGCTTAACAAGCGGAGACCCCTCCTACAATGAGCAGTTCTTC CASSLTSGDPSYNEQFF
TRBJ2-3 TRBV30 . few TGTGCCTGGAGTGTAACAGATACGCAGTATTTT CAWSVTDTQYF
TRBJ2-3 TRBV5-1 . . TGCGCCAGCAGCTTGTACCCTCAGGGAGATACGCAGTATTTT CASSLYPQGDTQYF
TRBJ1-2 TRBV5-1 TRBD1 few TGCGCCAGCAGCTCCGGACAGGGGGCGGTTTCGGTAAACTATGGCTACACCTTC CASSSGQGAVSVNYGYTF
TRBJ2-1 TRBV29-1 TRBD2 . TGCAGCGGGGAAAGCGGGAGCTTCTACAATGAGCAGTTCTTC CSGESGSFYNEQFF
TRBJ2-7 TRBV13 TRBD2 few TGTGCCAGCAGCCACGGGACTAGCGGTGCCTACGAGCAGTACTTC CASSHGTSGAYEQYF
TRBJ2-7 TRBV20-1 . once TGCAGTGCTGCGGCAGAGTGGGCCGGCGAGCAGTACTTC CSAAAEWAGEQYF
TRBJ2-3 TRBV7-9 TRBD1 few TGTGCCAGCAGCTTATTGGGACAGGGGGCAGGAGATACGCAGTATTTT CASSLLGQGAGDTQYF
TRBJ1-2 TRBV5-1 . few TGCGCCAGCAGCTTGGGAAGTACAGGCCTGTATGGCTACACCTTC CASSLGSTGLYGYTF
TRBJ2-7 TRBV20-1 TRBD2 . TGCAGTGCGACCGGGACTAGCGGGAGAAAGGGCGAGCAGTACTTC CSATGTSGRKGEQYF
TRBJ2-7 TRBV28 TRBD2 . TGTGCCAGCCATTTGAGGGGAGGGGTCTTTACCGAGCAGTACTTC CASHLRGGVFTEQYF
TRBJ2-1 TRBV10-1 . few TGCGCCAGCAGTGTACAGACCTACAATGAGCAGTTCTTC CASSVQTYNEQFF
TRBJ2-5 TRBV10-2 . . TGCGCCAGCAGTGTGGTTGAAGAGACCCAGTACTTC CASSVVEETQYF
TRBJ2-3 TRBV27 . . TGTGCCAGCAGTTTATATGACGGGCGGAGGCGCACAGATACGCAGTATTTT CASSLYDGRRRTDTQYF
TRBJ1-5 TRBV20-1 . once TGCAGTGCGCAAGGGGGGGCAAATCAGCCCCAGCATTTT CSAQGGANQPQHF
TRBJ2-5 TRBV10-1 . . TGCGCCAGCAGTGAGTCGAACAGGGCGCGGGAGACCCAGTACTTC CASSESNRARETQYF
TRBJ1-2 TRBV5-1 . few TGCGCCAGCAGCTTGGTGGGGGGTCAGCCGGATCCTAGGGGCTACACCTTC CASSLVGGQPDPRGYTF
TRBJ2-3 TRBV24-1 . . TGTGCCACTTCTCCCCCGGGGCCTAGCACAGATACGCAGTATTTT CATSPPGPSTDTQYF
TRBJ1-2 TRBV2 . few TGTGCCAGCAGTGGTGGGCACAGCTATGGCTACACCTTC CASSGGHSYGYTF
TRBJ2-3 TRBV29-1 . many TGCAGCGTTCCTTCCTACGGAGATACGCAGTATTTT CSVPSYGDTQYF
TRBJ1-5 TRBV5-6 . . TGTGCCAGCAGCCTTACCGACACGCCTAATCAGCCCCAGCATTTT CASSLTDTPNQPQHF
TRBJ2-7 TRBV7-9 . . TGTGCCAACAGCTTGGCCTACGAGCAGTACTTC CANSLAYEQYF
TRBJ2-3 TRBV18 TRBD2 . TGTGCCAGCTCACAATCTAGCGGGACTGTGACAGATACGCAGTATTTT CASSQSSGTVTDTQYF
TRBJ1-5 TRBV12-3/TRBV12-4 . . TGTGCCAGCAGACAGGGAACCCCCAGCAATCAGCCCCAGCATTTT CASRQGTPSNQPQHF
TRBJ1-6 TRBV3-1 . few TGTGCCAGCAGCCAGGCTACAGGCCCCAATTCACCCCTCCACTTT CASSQATGPNSPLHF
TRBJ2-5 TRBV14 TRBD1 . TGTGCCAGCAGCCAAGGGACAGGGCGTCGAGAGACCCAGTACTTC CASSQGTGRRETQYF
TRBJ2-3 TRBV12-3/TRBV12-4 TRBD2 . TGTGCCAGCAGACTTAGCGGGAGGGCCTGGGATACGCAGTATTTT CASRLSGRAWDTQYF